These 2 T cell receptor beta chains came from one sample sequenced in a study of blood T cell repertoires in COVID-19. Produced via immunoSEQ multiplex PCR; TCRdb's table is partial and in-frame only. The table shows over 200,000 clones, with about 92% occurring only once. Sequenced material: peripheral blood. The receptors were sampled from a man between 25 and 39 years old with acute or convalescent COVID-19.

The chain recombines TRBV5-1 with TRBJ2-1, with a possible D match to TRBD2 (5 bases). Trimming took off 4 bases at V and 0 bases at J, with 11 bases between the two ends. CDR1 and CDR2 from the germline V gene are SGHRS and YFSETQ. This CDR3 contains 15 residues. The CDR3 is CASSPGDGSYNEQFF. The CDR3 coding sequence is TGCGCCAGCAGCCCCGGGGATGGCTCCTACAATGAGCAGTTCTTC.

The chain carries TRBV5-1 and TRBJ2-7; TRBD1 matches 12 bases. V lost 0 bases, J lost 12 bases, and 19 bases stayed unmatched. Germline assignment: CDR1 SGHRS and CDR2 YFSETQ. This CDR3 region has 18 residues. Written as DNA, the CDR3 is TGCGCCAGCAGCTTGGCCAGTCCGGGACAGGGGGCCTACGATCCTCTGTACTTC. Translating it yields CASSLASPGQGAYDPLYF.